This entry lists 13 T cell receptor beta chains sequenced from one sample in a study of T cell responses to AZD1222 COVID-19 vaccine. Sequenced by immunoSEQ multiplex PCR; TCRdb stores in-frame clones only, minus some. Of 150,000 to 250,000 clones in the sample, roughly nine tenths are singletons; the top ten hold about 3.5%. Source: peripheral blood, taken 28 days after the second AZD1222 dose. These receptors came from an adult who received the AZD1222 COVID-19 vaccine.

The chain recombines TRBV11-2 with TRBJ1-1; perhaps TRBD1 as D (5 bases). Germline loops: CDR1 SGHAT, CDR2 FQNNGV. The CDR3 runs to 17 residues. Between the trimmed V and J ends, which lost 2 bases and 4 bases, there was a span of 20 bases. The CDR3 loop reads CASSLWGQRGGGTEAFF. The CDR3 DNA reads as TGTGCCAGCAGCTTATGGGGCCAAAGGGGTGGGGGCACTGAAGCTTTCTTT.

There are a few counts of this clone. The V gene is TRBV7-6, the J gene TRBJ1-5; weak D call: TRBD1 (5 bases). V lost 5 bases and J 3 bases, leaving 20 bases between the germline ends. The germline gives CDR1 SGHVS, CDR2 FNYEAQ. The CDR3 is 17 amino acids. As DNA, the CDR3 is TGTGCCAGCAGCAAGGCCTACCGGACAAGCCCCAATCAGCCCCAGCATTTT. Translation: CASSKAYRTSPNQPQHF.

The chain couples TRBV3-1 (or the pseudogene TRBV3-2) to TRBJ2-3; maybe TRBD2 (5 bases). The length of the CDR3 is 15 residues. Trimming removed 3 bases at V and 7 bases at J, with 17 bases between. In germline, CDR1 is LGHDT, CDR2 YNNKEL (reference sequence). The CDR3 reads CASSQTTRPENTQYF. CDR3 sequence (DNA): TGTGCCAGCAGCCAGACAACTAGACCAGAGAATACGCAGTATTTT.

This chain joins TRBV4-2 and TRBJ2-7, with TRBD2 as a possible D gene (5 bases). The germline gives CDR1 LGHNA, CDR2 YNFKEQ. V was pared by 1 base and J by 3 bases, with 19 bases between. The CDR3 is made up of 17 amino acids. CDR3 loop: CASSQGTWGVGNYEQYF. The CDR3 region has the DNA TGTGCCAGCAGCCAAGGAACCTGGGGAGTCGGGAACTACGAGCAGTACTTC.

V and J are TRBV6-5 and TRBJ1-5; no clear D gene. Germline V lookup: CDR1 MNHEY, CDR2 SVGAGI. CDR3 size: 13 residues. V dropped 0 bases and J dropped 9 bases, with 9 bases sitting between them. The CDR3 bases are TGTGCCAGCAGTTACTCCTCTCTTGCGCCCCAGCATTTT. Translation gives CASSYSSLAPQHF.

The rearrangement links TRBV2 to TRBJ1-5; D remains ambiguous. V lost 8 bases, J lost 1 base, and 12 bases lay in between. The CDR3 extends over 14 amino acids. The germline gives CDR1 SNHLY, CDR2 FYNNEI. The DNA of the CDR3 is TGTGCCAGCCTCCAAGGTAACAGCAATCAGCCCCAGCATTTT. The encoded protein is CASLQGNSNQPQHF.

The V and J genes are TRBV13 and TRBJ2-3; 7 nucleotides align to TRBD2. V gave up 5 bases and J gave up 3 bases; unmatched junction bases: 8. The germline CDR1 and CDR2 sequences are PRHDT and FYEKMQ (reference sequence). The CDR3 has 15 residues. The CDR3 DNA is TGTGCCAGCAGCCGGGGCGGGAGCACAACAGATACGCAGTATTTT. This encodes CASSRGGSTTDTQYF.

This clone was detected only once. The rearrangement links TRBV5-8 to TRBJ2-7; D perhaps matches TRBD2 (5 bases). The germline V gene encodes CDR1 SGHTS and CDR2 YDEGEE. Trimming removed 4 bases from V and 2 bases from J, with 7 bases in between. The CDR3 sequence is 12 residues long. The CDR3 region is CASSPGTYEQYF. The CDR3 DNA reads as TGTGCCAGCAGCCCCGGGACCTACGAGCAGTACTTC.

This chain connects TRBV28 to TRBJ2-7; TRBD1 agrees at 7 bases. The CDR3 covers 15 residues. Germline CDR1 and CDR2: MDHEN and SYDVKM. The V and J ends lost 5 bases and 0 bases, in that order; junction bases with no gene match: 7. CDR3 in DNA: TGTGCCAGCAGTCCAACCGACAGGGTCTCCTACGAGCAGTACTTC. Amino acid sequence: CASSPTDRVSYEQYF.

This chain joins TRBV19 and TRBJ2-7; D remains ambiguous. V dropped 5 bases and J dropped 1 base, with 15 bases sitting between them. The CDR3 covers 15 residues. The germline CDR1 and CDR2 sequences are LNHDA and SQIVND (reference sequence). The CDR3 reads CASSLAGGLSYEQYF. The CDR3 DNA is TGTGCCAGTAGTTTAGCTGGTGGCCTTTCCTACGAGCAGTACTTC.

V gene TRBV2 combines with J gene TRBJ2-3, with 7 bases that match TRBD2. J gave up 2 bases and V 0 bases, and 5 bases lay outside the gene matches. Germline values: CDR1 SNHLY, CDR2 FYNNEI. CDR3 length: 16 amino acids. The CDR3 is CASSEAVGLPTDTQYF. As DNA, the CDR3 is TGTGCCAGCAGTGAAGCTGTGGGACTACCCACAGATACGCAGTATTTT.

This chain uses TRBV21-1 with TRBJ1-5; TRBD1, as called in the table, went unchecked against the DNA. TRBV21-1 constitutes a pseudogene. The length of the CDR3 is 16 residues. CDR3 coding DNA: TGTGCCAGCAGCTCAGGGACAGGGGTTAGCAATCAGCCCCAGCATTTT. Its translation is CASSSGTGVSNQPQHF.

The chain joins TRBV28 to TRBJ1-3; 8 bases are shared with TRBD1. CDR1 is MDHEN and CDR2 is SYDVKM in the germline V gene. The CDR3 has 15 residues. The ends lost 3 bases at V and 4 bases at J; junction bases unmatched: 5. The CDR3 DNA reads TGTGCCAGCAGTTTTTCCGCAGGGGGCGGAAACACCATATATTTT. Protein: CASSFSAGGGNTIYF. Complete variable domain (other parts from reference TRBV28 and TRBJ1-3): DVKVTQSSRYLVKRTGEKVFLECVQDMDHENMFWYRQDPGLGLRLIYFSYDVKMKEKGDIPEGYSVSREKKERFSLILESASTNQTSMYLCASSFSAGGGNTIYFGEGSWLTVV.